A selection of T cell receptor beta chains follows, all from one sample in a study of CD8 T cells in ankylosing spondylitis. TCRdb processed the 5' RACE reads anew with MiXCR; each CDR3 protein has one entry. Of approximately 60,000 distinct CDR3 sequences listed, about 6% were seen once; the top ten hold approximately 5%. Sample: synovial fluid, either unsorted or a sorted T cell fraction (not recorded which). These receptors originate from a male donor with ankylosing spondylitis. CDR3s include the opening cysteine and the closing phenylalanine or tryptophan. The order of the fields is CDR3 DNA, CDR3 protein, V gene, CDR3 length, clone size, J gene, D gene. D genes are given only for firm matches. Clone size is shown for a subset of rows, as once, few, many or a class of expanded clone.

CDR3nt: TGTGCCTGGATTGGTAACTATGGCTACACCTTC
CDR3aa: CAWIGNYGYTF
v_gene: TRBV30
len: 11
abundance: many
j_gene: TRBJ1-2
d_gene: NA

CDR3nt: TGCAGTGCTAGAGGAGCTAGGACTAGCGGGAGCTCCTACGAGCAGTACTTC
CDR3aa: CSARGARTSGSSYEQYF
v_gene: TRBV20-1
len: 17
abundance: NA
j_gene: TRBJ2-7
d_gene: TRBD2

CDR3nt: TGTGCCAGCAGGCCTCCGGGACTAGCGGCCCGGGGGTTCTTC
CDR3aa: CASRPPGLAARGFF
v_gene: TRBV12-3/TRBV12-4
len: 14
abundance: many
j_gene: TRBJ2-1
d_gene: TRBD2

CDR3nt: TGTGCCAGCAGCTTGCGACCGGGGATCTATGGCTACACCTTC
CDR3aa: CASSLRPGIYGYTF
v_gene: TRBV5-5
len: 14
abundance: many
j_gene: TRBJ1-2
d_gene: NA

CDR3nt: TGTGCCAGCAGCTTAAGGGATAGCAATCAGCCCCAGCATTTT
CDR3aa: CASSLRDSNQPQHF
v_gene: TRBV7-7
len: 14
abundance: many
j_gene: TRBJ1-5
d_gene: NA

CDR3nt: TGTGCCAGCAGTTTAACCCCGACAGGGGCAGGGGCCAACGTCCTGACTTTC
CDR3aa: CASSLTPTGAGANVLTF
v_gene: TRBV28
len: 17
abundance: many
j_gene: TRBJ2-6
d_gene: TRBD1

CDR3nt: TGTGCCAGCAGTTTTCATCCCGGGAGGGCCTGGACCGGGGAGCTGTTTTTT
CDR3aa: CASSFHPGRAWTGELFF
v_gene: TRBV27
len: 17
abundance: few
j_gene: TRBJ2-2
d_gene: TRBD2

CDR3nt: TGTGCCAGCAGCCTGGGAGAATCGAACACCGGGGAGCTGTTTTTT
CDR3aa: CASSLGESNTGELFF
v_gene: TRBV3-1
len: 15
abundance: few
j_gene: TRBJ2-2
d_gene: NA

CDR3nt: TGCAGTGCTAGAGATTCGGGGACAGGGGTCTCACCCCTCCACTTT
CDR3aa: CSARDSGTGVSPLHF
v_gene: TRBV20-1
len: 15
abundance: many
j_gene: TRBJ1-6
d_gene: TRBD1

CDR3nt: TGCGCCAGCAGCCCGTCAGAGGGACTAGCCAAAAACATTCAGTACTTC
CDR3aa: CASSPSEGLAKNIQYF
v_gene: TRBV4-1
len: 16
abundance: NA
j_gene: TRBJ2-4
d_gene: NA

CDR3nt: TGTGCCAGCAGAACCGACCAGAACACTGAAGCTTTCTTT
CDR3aa: CASRTDQNTEAFF
v_gene: TRBV2
len: 13
abundance: NA
j_gene: TRBJ1-1
d_gene: NA

CDR3nt: TGTGCCAGCAGCCAGGACGGCGCCGGGCGAAACACCATATATTTT
CDR3aa: CASSQDGAGRNTIYF
v_gene: TRBV6-1
len: 15
abundance: many
j_gene: TRBJ1-3
d_gene: NA

CDR3nt: TGCAGTGCTCCCCCGACTAGCGGGAGTCTTGGGGAGCAGTACTTC
CDR3aa: CSAPPTSGSLGEQYF
v_gene: TRBV20-1
len: 15
abundance: NA
j_gene: TRBJ2-7
d_gene: TRBD2

CDR3nt: TGTGCCAGCAGTTACTCTCTGGATCAGCCCCAGCATTTT
CDR3aa: CASSYSLDQPQHF
v_gene: TRBV6-5
len: 13
abundance: NA
j_gene: TRBJ1-5
d_gene: NA

CDR3nt: TGTGCCACCAGCAGAGCTATCGGGACCTACACCAATGAGCAGTTCTTC
CDR3aa: CATSRAIGTYTNEQFF
v_gene: TRBV15
len: 16
abundance: many
j_gene: TRBJ2-1
d_gene: NA

CDR3nt: TGTGCCAGCAGCCTCAACAGGGATTCACCCCTCCACTTT
CDR3aa: CASSLNRDSPLHF
v_gene: TRBV11-3
len: 13
abundance: NA
j_gene: TRBJ1-6
d_gene: NA

CDR3nt: TGCAGTGCTAGAGATCTAGGAACCACTGCCTACGAGCAGTACTTC
CDR3aa: CSARDLGTTAYEQYF
v_gene: TRBV20-1
len: 15
abundance: many
j_gene: TRBJ2-7
d_gene: NA

CDR3nt: TGTGCCACCTGGACCTTGGGAGCGGACCCCACCATATATTTT
CDR3aa: CATWTLGADPTIYF
v_gene: TRBV12-3/TRBV12-4
len: 14
abundance: many
j_gene: TRBJ1-3
d_gene: NA

CDR3nt: TGTGCCAGCAGCCAAACGGATACGCAGTATTTT
CDR3aa: CASSQTDTQYF
v_gene: TRBV6-2/TRBV6-3
len: 11
abundance: many
j_gene: TRBJ2-3
d_gene: NA

CDR3nt: TGTGCCAGCAGCTTAATTGCTCGGTCCTACGAGCAGTACTTC
CDR3aa: CASSLIARSYEQYF
v_gene: TRBV11-3
len: 14
abundance: many
j_gene: TRBJ2-7
d_gene: NA

CDR3nt: TGTGCCAGCACTAGGGGGGGGGGCGACTATGGCTACACCTTC
CDR3aa: CASTRGGGDYGYTF
v_gene: TRBV6-1
len: 14
abundance: few
j_gene: TRBJ1-2
d_gene: NA

CDR3nt: TGTGCCAGCAGTTTCAAAGGGACTAGCGGGAGGGCTTACGAGCAGTACTTC
CDR3aa: CASSFKGTSGRAYEQYF
v_gene: TRBV27
len: 17
abundance: NA
j_gene: TRBJ2-7
d_gene: TRBD2

CDR3nt: TGTGCCAGCAGCGCCGGGACAGAGCTCTTTCAGTACTTC
CDR3aa: CASSAGTELFQYF
v_gene: TRBV11-2
len: 13
abundance: NA
j_gene: TRBJ2-7
d_gene: TRBD1

CDR3nt: TGTGCCAGCAGCTTATTTGAGGGGGCGTCGGGCACTGAAGCTTTCTTT
CDR3aa: CASSLFEGASGTEAFF
v_gene: TRBV7-6
len: 16
abundance: many
j_gene: TRBJ1-1
d_gene: TRBD1